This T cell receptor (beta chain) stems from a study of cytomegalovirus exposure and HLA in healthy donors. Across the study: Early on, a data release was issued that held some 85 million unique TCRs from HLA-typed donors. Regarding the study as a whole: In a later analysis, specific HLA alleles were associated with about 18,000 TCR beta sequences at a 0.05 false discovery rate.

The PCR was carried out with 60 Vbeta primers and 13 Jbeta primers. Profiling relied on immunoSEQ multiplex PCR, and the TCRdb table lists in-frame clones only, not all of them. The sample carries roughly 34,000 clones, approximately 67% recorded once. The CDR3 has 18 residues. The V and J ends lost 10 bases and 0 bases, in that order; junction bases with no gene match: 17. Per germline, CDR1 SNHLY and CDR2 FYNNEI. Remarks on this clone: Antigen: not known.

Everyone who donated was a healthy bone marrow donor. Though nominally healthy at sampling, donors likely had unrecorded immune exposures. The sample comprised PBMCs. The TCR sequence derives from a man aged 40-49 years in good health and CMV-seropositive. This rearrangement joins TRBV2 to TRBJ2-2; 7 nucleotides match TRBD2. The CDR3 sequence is CANHSGDGGPPNTGELFF. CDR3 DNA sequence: TGTGCCAATCACAGCGGGGACGGTGGGCCTCCGAACACCGGGGAGCTGTTTTTT.